This T cell receptor beta chain was sequenced in a study of beta chain features in type 1 diabetes. Study observations and caveats: All four CD4+ subsets of Type 1 diabetes patients contained TCRB CDR3s that were moderately but significantly shorter.

The V end was cut by 0 bases, the J end by 1 base, with 7 bases between. The CDR3 is made up of 15 amino acids. Germline CDR1 and CDR2: ENHRY and SYGVKD. This clone was found a few times. Its antigen is as yet unknown. Isolated RNA was reverse transcribed in full, so expressed TCRB transcripts were sequenced. Only in-frame clones appear in the TCRdb table, and some are missing; sequencing was by immunoSEQ multiplex PCR. The table includes under 300,000 clones, around 16% detected once. This TCR was recovered from a man aged 25-40 years with type 1 diabetes. The genes are TRBV10-3 and TRBJ2-4; D is possibly TRBD1 (6 bases). The sample was naive CD4+ T cells from blood. The CDR3 DNA reads TGTGCCATCAGTGAGTCCACAGGGGCCAAAAACATTCAGTACTTC. Translation gives CAISESTGAKNIQYF.